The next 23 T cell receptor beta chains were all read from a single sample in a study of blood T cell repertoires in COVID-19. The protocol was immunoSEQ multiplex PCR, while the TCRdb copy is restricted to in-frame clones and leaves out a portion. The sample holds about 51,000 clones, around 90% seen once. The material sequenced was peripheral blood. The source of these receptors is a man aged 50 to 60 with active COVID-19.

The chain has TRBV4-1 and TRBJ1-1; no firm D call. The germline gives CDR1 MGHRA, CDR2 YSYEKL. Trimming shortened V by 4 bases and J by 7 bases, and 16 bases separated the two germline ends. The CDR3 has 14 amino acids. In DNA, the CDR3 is TGCGCCAGCAGCCGACAAGACAAGAACCTTGAAGCTTTCTTT. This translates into CASSRQDKNLEAFF.

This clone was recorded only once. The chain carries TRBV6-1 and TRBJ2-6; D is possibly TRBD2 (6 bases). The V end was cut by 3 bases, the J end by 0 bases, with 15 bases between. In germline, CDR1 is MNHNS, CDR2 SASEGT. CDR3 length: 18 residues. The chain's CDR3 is CASSEWRGLSSGANVLTF. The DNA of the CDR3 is TGTGCCAGCAGTGAGTGGAGGGGCCTAAGCTCTGGGGCCAACGTCCTGACTTTC.

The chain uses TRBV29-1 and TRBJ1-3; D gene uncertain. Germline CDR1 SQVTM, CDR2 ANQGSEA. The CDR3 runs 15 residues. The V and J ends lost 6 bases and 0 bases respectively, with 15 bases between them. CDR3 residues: CSVAGGADSGNTIYF. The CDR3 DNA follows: TGCAGCGTGGCAGGAGGAGCCGACTCTGGAAACACCATATATTTT. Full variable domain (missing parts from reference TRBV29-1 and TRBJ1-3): SAVISQKPSRDICQRGTSLTIQCQVDSQVTMMFWYRQQPGQSLTLIATANQGSEATYESGFVIDKFPISRPNLTFSTLTVSNMSPEDSSIYLCSVAGGADSGNTIYFGEGSWLTVV.

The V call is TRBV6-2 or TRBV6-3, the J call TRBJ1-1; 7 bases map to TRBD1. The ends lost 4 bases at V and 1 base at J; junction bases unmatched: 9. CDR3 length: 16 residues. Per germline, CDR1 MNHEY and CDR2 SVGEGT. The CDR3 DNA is TGTGCCAGCAGTTCCTACCGGGACAGCAAGAACACTGAAGCTTTCTTT. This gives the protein CASSSYRDSKNTEAFF.

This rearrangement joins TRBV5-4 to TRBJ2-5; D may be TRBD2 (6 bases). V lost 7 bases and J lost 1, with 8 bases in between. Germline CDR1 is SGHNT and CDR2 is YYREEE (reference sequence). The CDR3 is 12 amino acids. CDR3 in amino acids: CASGGGQETQYF. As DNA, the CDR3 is TGTGCCAGCGGGGGAGGCCAAGAGACCCAGTACTTC. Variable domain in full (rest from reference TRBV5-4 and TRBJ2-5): ETGVTQSPTHLIKTRGQQVTLRCSSQSGHNTVSWYQQALGQGPQFIFQYYREEENGRGNFPPRFSGLQFPNYSSELNVNALELDDSALYLCASGGGQETQYFGPGTRLLVL.

The CDR3: CASSSILVSGELFF. The CDR3 DNA reads TGCGCCAGCAGCTCGATATTAGTGTCCGGGGAGCTGTTTTTT. The chain combines TRBV5-1 with TRBJ2-2; no clear D gene. Trimming stripped 3 bases from V and 6 bases from J, with 12 bases between. Per germline, CDR1 SGHRS and CDR2 YFSETQ. The CDR3 extends over 14 amino acids.

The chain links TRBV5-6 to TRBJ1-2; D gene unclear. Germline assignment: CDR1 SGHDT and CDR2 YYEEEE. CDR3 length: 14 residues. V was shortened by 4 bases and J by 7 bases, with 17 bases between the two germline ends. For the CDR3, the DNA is TGTGCCAGCAGCCCCTCGCGGGTTTTACCTGGCTACACCTTC. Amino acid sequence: CASSPSRVLPGYTF. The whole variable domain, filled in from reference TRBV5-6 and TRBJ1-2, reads DAGVTQSPTHLIKTRGQQVTLRCSPKSGHDTVSWYQQALGQGPQFIFQYYEEEERQRGNFPDRFSGHQFPNYSSELNVNALLLGDSALYLCASSPSRVLPGYTFGSGTRLTVV.

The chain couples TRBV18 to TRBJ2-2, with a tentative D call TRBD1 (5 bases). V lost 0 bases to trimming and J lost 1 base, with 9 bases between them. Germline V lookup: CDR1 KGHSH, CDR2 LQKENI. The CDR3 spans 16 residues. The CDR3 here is CASSPPQGRNTGELFF. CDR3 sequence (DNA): TGTGCCAGCTCACCACCCCAGGGTAGGAACACCGGGGAGCTGTTTTTT.

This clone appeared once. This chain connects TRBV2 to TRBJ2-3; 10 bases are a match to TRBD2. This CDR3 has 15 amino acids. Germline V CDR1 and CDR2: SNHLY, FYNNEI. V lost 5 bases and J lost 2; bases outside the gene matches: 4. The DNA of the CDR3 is TGTGCCAGCAGTTGGACTAGCGGAATCACAGATACGCAGTATTTT. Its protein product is CASSWTSGITDTQYF.

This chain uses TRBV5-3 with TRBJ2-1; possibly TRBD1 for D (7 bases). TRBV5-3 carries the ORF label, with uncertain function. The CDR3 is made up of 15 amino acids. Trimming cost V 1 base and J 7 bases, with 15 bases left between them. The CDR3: CARSLWRGRRNEQFF. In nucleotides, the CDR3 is TGTGCCAGAAGCTTGTGGAGGGGGCGCAGGAATGAGCAGTTCTTC.

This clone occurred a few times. CDR3 region: CASTPGQGSSPLHF. CDR3 in DNA: TGTGCCAGTACCCCGGGACAGGGTAGTTCACCCCTCCACTTT. The chain has TRBV19 and TRBJ1-6, with 9 bases aligning to TRBD1. The CDR3 covers 14 residues. The junction had 7 bases not matched to a gene; V was cut back by 7 bases and J by 9 bases. Per the germline V gene, CDR1 is LNHDA and CDR2 is SQIVND (reference sequence). The full variable domain, in which reference TRBV19 and TRBJ1-6 provide the parts outside the CDR3, is DGGITQSPKYLFRKEGQNVTLSCEQNLNHDAMYWYRQDPGQGLRLIYYSQIVNDFQKGDIAEGYSVSREKKESFPLTVTSAQKNPTAFYLCASTPGQGSSPLHFGNGTRLTVT.

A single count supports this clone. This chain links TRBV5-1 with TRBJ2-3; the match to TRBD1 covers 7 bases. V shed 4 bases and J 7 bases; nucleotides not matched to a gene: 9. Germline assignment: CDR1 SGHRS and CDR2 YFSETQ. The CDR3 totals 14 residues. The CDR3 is CASSTTDRRYTQYF. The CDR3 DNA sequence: TGCGCCAGCAGCACGACGGACAGGAGGTATACGCAGTATTTT.

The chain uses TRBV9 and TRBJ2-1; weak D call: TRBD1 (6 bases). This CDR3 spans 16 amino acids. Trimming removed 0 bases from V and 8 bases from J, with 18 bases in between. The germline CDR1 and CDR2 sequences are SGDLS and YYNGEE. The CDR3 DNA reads TGTGCCAGCAGCGTAGCGATCGGGCCTTCAGGGGATGAGCAGTTCTTC. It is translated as CASSVAIGPSGDEQFF.

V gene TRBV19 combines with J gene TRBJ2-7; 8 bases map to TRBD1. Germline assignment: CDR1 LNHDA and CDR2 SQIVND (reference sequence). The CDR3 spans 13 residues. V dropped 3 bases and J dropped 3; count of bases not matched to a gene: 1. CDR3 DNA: TGTGCCAGTAGTATTGGACAGGGCTACGAGCAGTACTTC. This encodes CASSIGQGYEQYF.

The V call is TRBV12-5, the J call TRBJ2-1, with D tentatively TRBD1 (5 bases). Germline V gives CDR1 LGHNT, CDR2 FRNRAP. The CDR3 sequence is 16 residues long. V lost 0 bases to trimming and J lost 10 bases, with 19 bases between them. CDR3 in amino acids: CASGLVRTSLGLEQFF. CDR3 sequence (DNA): TGTGCTAGTGGTTTGGTACGGACATCTCTCGGTTTAGAGCAGTTCTTC.

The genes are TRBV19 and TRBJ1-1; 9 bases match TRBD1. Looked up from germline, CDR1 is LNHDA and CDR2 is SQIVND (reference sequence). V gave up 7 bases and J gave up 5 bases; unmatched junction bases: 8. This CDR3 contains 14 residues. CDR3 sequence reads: CASTTGQGWTEAFF. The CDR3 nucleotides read TGTGCCAGTACCACAGGACAGGGGTGGACTGAAGCTTTCTTT. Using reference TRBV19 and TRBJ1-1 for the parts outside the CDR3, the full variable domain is DGGITQSPKYLFRKEGQNVTLSCEQNLNHDAMYWYRQDPGQGLRLIYYSQIVNDFQKGDIAEGYSVSREKKESFPLTVTSAQKNPTAFYLCASTTGQGWTEAFFGQGTRLTVV.

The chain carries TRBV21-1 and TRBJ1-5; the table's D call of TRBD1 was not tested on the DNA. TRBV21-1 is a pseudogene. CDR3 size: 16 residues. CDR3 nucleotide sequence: TGTGCCAGCAGTCGGGACAGGGGAGCGCGCAATCAGCCCCAGCATTTT. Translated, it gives CASSRDRGARNQPQHF.

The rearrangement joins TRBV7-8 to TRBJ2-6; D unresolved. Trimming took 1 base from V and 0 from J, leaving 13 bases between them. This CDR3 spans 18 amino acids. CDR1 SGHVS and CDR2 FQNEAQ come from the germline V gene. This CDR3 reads CASSLVGRPYSGANVLTF. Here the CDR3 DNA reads TGTGCCAGCAGCTTAGTGGGCAGGCCCTACTCTGGGGCCAACGTCCTGACTTTC.

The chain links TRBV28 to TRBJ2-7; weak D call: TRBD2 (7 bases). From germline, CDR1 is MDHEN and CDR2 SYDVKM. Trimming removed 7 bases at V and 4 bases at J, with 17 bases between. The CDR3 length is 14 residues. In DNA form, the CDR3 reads TGTGCCAGCACCTACCCGGGGGGCATTTACGAGCAGTACTTC. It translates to CASTYPGGIYEQYF.

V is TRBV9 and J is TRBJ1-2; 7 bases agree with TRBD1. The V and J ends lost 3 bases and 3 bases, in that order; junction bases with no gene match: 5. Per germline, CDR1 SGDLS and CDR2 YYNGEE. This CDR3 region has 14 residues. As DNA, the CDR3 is TGTGCCAGCAGCGGGCAGGGGGGCCACTATGGCTACACCTTC. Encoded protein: CASSGQGGHYGYTF.

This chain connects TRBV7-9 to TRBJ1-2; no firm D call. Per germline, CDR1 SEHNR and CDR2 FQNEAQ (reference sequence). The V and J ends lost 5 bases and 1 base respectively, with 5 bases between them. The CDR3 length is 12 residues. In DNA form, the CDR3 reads TGTGCCAGCAGCCCAGATAACTATGGCTACACCTTC. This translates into CASSPDNYGYTF. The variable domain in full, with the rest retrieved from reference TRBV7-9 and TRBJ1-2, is DTGVSQNPRHKITKRGQNVTFRCDPISEHNRLYWYRQTLGQGPEFLTYFQNEAQLEKSRLLSDRFSAERPKGSFSTLEIQRTEQGDSAMYLCASSPDNYGYTFGSGTRLTVV.

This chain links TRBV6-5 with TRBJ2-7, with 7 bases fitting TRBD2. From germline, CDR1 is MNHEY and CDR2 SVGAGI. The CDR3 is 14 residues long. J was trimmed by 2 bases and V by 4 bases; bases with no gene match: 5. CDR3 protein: CASSFSSGPYEQYF. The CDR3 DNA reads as TGTGCCAGCAGTTTCTCTAGCGGTCCCTACGAGCAGTACTTC.

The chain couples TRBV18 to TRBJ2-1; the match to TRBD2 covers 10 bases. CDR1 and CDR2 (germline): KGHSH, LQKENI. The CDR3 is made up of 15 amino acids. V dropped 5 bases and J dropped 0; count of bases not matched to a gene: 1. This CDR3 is CASSASGSSYNEQFF. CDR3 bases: TGTGCCAGCTCAGCTAGCGGGAGCTCCTACAATGAGCAGTTCTTC.